Listed below are T cell receptor beta chains from one sample, sequenced in a study of patients and donors after allogeneic stem cell transplantation. TCRdb re-derived calls from the RT-PCR reads in MiXCR, one entry per CDR3 protein. The data hold 150,000 to 200,000 distinct CDR3 sequences, with 30% observed a single time. What was sequenced was blood, either unsorted or a sorted T cell fraction (not recorded which). The receptors were sampled from a human donor who was either an allogeneic HSCT recipient or a stem cell or donor lymphocyte infusion donor (not recorded which). It is not recorded whose cells these are; they may come from a transplant donor. Each CDR3 is given with its conserved first and last residue. D genes are given only for firm matches. Some rows have no size entry. The others give once, few or many, or a class for an expanded clone.

>TRBV29-1|few|TRBJ2-3|-
TGCAGCGTTGAAGGGGACGACACAGATACGCAGTATTTT
CSVEGDDTDTQYF
>TRBV7-3|-|TRBJ1-4|TRBD1
TGTGCCAGCAGCCAATGGGACAGGGGGACGATGAATGAAAAACTGTTTTTT
CASSQWDRGTMNEKLFF
>TRBV24-1|-|TRBJ2-6|-
TGTGCCACCAGTGTTAAAGGGGGCTCTGGGGCCAACGTCCTGACTTTC
CATSVKGGSGANVLTF
>TRBV14|-|TRBJ1-3|-
TGTGCCAGCAGCCAAGAATCGGGTCCGGGCACTGGAAACACCATATATTTT
CASSQESGPGTGNTIYF
>TRBV28|few|TRBJ1-3|TRBD1
TGTGCCAGCAGACCGGGACAGGGGAGAAACACCATATATTTT
CASRPGQGRNTIYF
>TRBV12-5|-|TRBJ1-1|-
TGTGCTAGTGGCCGACAGAACACTGAAGCTTTCTTT
CASGRQNTEAFF
>TRBV14|-|TRBJ2-1|-
TGTGCCAGCAGCCAAGCGGCAATCTACAATGAGCAGTTCTTC
CASSQAAIYNEQFF
>TRBV7-2|few|TRBJ2-1|-
TGTGCCAGCAGCTCATGGGTCAATGAGCAGTTCTTC
CASSSWVNEQFF
>TRBV11-2|-|TRBJ1-1|-
TGTGCCAGCCTCAGGGGAACTGAAGCTTTCTTT
CASLRGTEAFF
>TRBV12-5|-|TRBJ1-3|-
TGTGCTAGTGGCCTGGGGGACACCATATATTTT
CASGLGDTIYF
>TRBV30|-|TRBJ2-3|-
TGTGCCTGGAGCCGTGTCGGGACACCCACAGATACGCAGTATTTT
CAWSRVGTPTDTQYF
>TRBV6-5|few|TRBJ2-3|-
TGTGCCAGCAGTTACCGGAGGGCAGATACGCAGTATTTT
CASSYRRADTQYF
>TRBV5-6|-|TRBJ2-2|-
TGTGCCAGCAGCTTGGGACTAGGGCAGAACACCGGGGAGCTGTTTTTT
CASSLGLGQNTGELFF
>TRBV11-2|many|TRBJ1-2|TRBD1
TGTGCCAGCAGCTTGGGACTCCGGGACAGTGGCTATGGCTACACCTTC
CASSLGLRDSGYGYTF
>TRBV7-2|-|TRBJ2-3|-
TGTGCCAGCAGCTTACAACAAAGCACAGATACGCAGTATTTT
CASSLQQSTDTQYF
>TRBV28|few|TRBJ1-1|-
TGTGCCAGCAGTTTAAAGGGGACCCAAGCTTTCTTT
CASSLKGTQAFF
>TRBV20-1|-|TRBJ2-2|-
TGCAGTGCTAGCTCCACCGGGGAGCTGTTTTTT
CSASSTGELFF
>TRBV6-5|-|TRBJ2-3|TRBD1
TGTGCCAGCAGTTACGGGACCCCCGGGACAGGGTCCCCAGATACGCAGTATTTT
CASSYGTPGTGSPDTQYF
>TRBV12-3/TRBV12-4|many|TRBJ2-3|TRBD2
TGTGCCAGCAGCTTAGTAGCGGGAGGCACAGATACGCAGTATTTT
CASSLVAGGTDTQYF
>TRBV27|few|TRBJ1-1|-
TGTGCCAGCAGTCCACGGGACACATACATGAACACTGAAGCTTTCTTT
CASSPRDTYMNTEAFF
>TRBV5-4|few|TRBJ2-2|-
TGTGCCAGCAGCTTGATCAATATTGCGAACACCGGGGAGCTGTTTTTT
CASSLINIANTGELFF
>TRBV11-2|many|TRBJ2-2|-
TGTGCCAGCAGTTTAGGGCGGACCGGGGAGCTGTTTTTT
CASSLGRTGELFF
>TRBV4-3|few|TRBJ1-1|TRBD1
TGCGCCAGCAGCCGGACAGGACAGCTGAACACTGAAGCTTTCTTT
CASSRTGQLNTEAFF
>TRBV30|-|TRBJ1-6|-
TGTGCCTGGAGTATAGGGCCCTCTTGGGACTTC
CAWSIGPSWDF
>TRBV20-1|few|TRBJ2-7|-
TGCAGTGCCAAGAACCCTATTTTATACGAGCAGTACTTC
CSAKNPILYEQYF
>TRBV4-2|-|TRBJ1-1|-
TGTGCCAGCAGCCAAGGCGGGAGGGACACTGAAGCTTTCTTT
CASSQGGRDTEAFF
>TRBV5-1|few|TRBJ1-1|TRBD1
TGCGCCAGCAGCTTGGACTTTGACAGGGATTACACTGAAGCTTTCTTT
CASSLDFDRDYTEAFF
>TRBV27|few|TRBJ2-7|-
TGTGCCAGCGGCCCGGGACCAACCTACGAGCAGTACTTC
CASGPGPTYEQYF